The clone carrying this T cell receptor beta chain turned up a few times. The data originate from a study of regulatory T cells in long-lasting Graves disease. CDR3 regions were amplified by Arm-PCR using iRepertoire HTBI primers to build TCR beta libraries. From the multiplex PCR reads, TCRdb called clonotypes with MiXCR, one entry per CDR3 protein. In the table there are about 420,000 distinct CDR3 sequences, about a sixth of which are singletons. Between the trimmed V and J ends, which lost 2 bases and 1 base, there was a span of 11 bases. Germline V gives CDR1 SGHAT, CDR2 FQNNGV. The CDR3 totals 15 residues. Sample time point: newly diagnosed GD, antithyroid drugs for less than 3 months. The TCR library was made from RNA extracted from PBMCs. The same specimen was also included in a second study, on T cells in Graves' hyperthyroidism and ophthalmopathy. From that second work: Most clonotypes that expanded in the thyroid above 0.001 also showed up in blood.

This clonotype originated in a woman under 30 with Graves disease. This chain links TRBV11-2 with TRBJ1-1; maybe TRBD1 (6 bases). This specimen consisted of peripheral blood mononuclear cells (PBMCs), obtained at new diagnosis, from a patient treated with antithyroid drugs. The CDR3 region is CASSLFAQGNTEAFF. As DNA, the CDR3 is TGTGCCAGCAGCTTATTTGCACAGGGGAACACTGAAGCTTTCTTT.